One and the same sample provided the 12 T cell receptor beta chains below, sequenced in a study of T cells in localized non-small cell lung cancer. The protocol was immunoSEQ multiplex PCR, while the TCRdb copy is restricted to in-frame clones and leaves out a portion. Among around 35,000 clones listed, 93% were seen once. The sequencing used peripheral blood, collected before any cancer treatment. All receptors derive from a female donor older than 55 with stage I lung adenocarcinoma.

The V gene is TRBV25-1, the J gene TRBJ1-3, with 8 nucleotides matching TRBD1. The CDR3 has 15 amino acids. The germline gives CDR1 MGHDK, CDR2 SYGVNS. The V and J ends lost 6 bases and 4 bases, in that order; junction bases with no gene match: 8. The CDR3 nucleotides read TGTGCCAGCAGGGGAGGACAGGGCCAAGGAAACACCATATATTTT. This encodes CASRGGQGQGNTIYF.

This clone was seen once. DNA of the CDR3: TGCGCCAGCAGCCCTCACAGGGGGAACACCGGGGAGCTGTTTTTT. Its protein product is CASSPHRGNTGELFF. The chain links TRBV4-3 to TRBJ2-2; 7 bases are a match to TRBD1. CDR1 is LGHNA and CDR2 is YSLEER in the germline V gene. The CDR3 is 15 amino acids. Losses at the gene ends were 4 bases for V and 1 base for J; bases not matched to a gene: 3.

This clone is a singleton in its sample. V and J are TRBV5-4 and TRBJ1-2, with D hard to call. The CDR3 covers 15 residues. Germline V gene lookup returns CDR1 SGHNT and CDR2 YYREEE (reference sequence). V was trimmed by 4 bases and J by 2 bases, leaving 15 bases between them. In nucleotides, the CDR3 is TGTGCCAGCAGCCTAGGGTCTATGTTGAACTATGGCTACACCTTC. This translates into CASSLGSMLNYGYTF.

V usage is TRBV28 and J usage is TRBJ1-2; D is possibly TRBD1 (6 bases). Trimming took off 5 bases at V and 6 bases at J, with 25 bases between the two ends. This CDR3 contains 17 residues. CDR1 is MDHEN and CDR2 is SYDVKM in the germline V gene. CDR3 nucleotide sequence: TGTGCCAGCAGTACCCAGACCGGGATTGGGAGGGACAATGGCTACACCTTC. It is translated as CASSTQTGIGRDNGYTF.

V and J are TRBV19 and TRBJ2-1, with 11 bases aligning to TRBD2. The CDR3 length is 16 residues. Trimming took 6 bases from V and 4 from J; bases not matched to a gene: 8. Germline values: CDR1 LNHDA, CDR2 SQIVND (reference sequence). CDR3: CASSHPLAGGYNEQFF. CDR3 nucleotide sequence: TGTGCCAGTAGCCACCCCCTAGCGGGGGGATACAATGAGCAGTTCTTC.

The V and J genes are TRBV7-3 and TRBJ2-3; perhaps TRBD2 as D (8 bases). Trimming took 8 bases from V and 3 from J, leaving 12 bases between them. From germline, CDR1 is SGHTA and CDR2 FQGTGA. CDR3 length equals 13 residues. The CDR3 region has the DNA TGTGCCAGCCGGGAGGGGGCTACAGATACGCAGTATTTT. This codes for CASREGATDTQYF. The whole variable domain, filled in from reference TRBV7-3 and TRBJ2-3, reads GAGVSQTPSNKVTEKGKYVELRCDPISGHTALYWYRQSLGQGPEFLIYFQGTGAADDSGLPNDRFFAVRPEGSVSTLKIQRTERGDSAVYLCASREGATDTQYFGPGTRLTVL.

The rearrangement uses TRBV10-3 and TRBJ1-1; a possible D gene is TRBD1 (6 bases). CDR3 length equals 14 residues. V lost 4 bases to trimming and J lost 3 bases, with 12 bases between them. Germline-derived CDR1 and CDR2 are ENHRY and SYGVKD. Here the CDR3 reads CAISVQGPYTEAFF. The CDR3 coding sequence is TGTGCCATCAGTGTGCAGGGGCCGTACACTGAAGCTTTCTTT.

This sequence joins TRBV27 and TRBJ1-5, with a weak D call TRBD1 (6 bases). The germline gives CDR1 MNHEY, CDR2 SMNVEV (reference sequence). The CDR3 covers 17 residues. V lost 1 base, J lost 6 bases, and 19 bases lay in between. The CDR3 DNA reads TGTGCCAGCAGTTTATACGGGGGCGGGGAGATGGGTCAGCCCCAGCATTTT. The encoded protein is CASSLYGGGEMGQPQHF.

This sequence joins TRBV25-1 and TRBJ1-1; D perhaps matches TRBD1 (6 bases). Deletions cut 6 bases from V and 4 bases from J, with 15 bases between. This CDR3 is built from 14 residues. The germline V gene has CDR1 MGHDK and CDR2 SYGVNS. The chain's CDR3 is CASRRRGGSTEAFF. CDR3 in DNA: TGTGCCAGCAGACGGCGAGGGGGGAGCACTGAAGCTTTCTTT.

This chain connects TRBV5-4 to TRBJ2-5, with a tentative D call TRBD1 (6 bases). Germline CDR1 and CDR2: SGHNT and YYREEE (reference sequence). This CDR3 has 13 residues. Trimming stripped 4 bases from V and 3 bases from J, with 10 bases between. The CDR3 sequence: CASSPDSKETQYF. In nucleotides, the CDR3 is TGTGCCAGCAGCCCGGACAGTAAAGAGACCCAGTACTTC.

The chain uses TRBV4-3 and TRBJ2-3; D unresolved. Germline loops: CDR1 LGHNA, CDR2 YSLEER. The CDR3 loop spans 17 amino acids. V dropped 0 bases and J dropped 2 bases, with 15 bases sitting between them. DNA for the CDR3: TGCGCCAGCAGCCAAGATCGTGCTGTACTAAACACAGATACGCAGTATTTT. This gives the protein CASSQDRAVLNTDTQYF.

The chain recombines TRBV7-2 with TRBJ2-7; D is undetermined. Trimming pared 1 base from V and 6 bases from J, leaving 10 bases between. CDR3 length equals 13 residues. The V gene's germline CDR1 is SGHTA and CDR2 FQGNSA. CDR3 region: CASSLGEVGEQYV. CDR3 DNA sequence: TGTGCCAGCAGCTTAGGAGAGGTCGGCGAGCAGTACGTC.